This T cell receptor (beta chain) was recovered during a study of response to subunit inactivated influenza vaccine. Study findings and constraints: The authors suggested that every seasonal influenza vaccination recruits few new T cells.

As to this clonotype: No antigen is known for it.

With 6 bases clipped from V and 8 bases from J, the junction kept 13 bases outside the gene matches. The CDR3 is made up of 15 amino acids. Germline CDR1 reads SQVTM; CDR2 reads ANQGSEA. A single record per CDR3 protein comes from TCRdb applying MiXCR to the RT-PCR reads. The table lists more than 450,000 distinct CDR3 sequences, around 11% of them singletons, with 10% in the top ten. Here the sequenced sample was PBMCs from blood, taken on the day of vaccination. The rearrangement uses TRBV29-1 and TRBJ2-1; 10 bases agree with TRBD1. This clonotype was obtained from a man in his fifties who received an inactivated influenza vaccine. CDR3 DNA: TGCAGCGTGGCGAAAGGGACAGGGGTTGTCGATGAGCAGTTCTTC. Translated: CSVAKGTGVVDEQFF.